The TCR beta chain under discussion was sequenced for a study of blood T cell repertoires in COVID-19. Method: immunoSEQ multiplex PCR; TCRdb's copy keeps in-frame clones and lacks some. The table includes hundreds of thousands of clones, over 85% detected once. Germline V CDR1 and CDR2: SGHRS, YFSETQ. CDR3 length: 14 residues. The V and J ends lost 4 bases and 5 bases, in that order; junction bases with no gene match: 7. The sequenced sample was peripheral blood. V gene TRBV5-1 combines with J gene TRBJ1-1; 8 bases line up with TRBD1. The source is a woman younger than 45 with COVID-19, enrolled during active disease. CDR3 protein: CASSPTGAGTEAFF. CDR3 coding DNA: TGCGCCAGCAGCCCGACAGGGGCCGGGACTGAAGCTTTCTTT.